This TCR beta chain is from a study of blood T cells in healthy people across ages. The second PCR ran roughly 6 to 11 cycles with a sample-barcoded 5' primer and J-beta primers. From the 5' RACE reads, TCRdb called clonotypes with MiXCR, one entry per CDR3 protein. This sample has 800,000 to 950,000 distinct CDR3 sequences, with under 50% found just once. Notes on this clonotype: Its antigen is currently unknown.

Every donor gave ten milliliters of peripheral blood. No fewer than 6.5 million PBMCs went into each sample. Whole-study findings and limits: Older age went with lower TCR beta diversity per million T cells, in a roughly linear way. Greater diversity and more naive CD4+ cells were seen in long-lived donors than in aged donors.

The sequenced material came from blood. This receptor was taken from a man aged 30 to 45 in good health.

DNA of the CDR3: TGTGCCATCGGGACAGGGCTGAATCAGCCCCAGCATTTT. This sequence encodes CAIGTGLNQPQHF. The chain employs TRBV6-2 or TRBV6-3 and TRBJ1-5; 9 nucleotides match TRBD1. Germline CDR1 reads MNHEY; CDR2 reads SVGEGT. The CDR3 contains 13 residues. V lost 10 bases and J lost 4; bases outside the gene matches: 5.